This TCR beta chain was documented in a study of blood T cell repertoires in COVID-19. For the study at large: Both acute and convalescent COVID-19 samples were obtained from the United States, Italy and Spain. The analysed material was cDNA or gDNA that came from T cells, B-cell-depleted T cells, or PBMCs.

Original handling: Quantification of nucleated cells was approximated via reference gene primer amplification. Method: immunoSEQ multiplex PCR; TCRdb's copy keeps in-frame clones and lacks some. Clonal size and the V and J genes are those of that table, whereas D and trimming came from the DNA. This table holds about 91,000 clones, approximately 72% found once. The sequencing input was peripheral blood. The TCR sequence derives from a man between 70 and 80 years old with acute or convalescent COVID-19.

The CDR3 DNA follows: TGTGCCAGCAGCCCAACAGGGTCCGGGGAGCTGTTTTTT. Translated, it gives CASSPTGSGELFF. The rearrangement links TRBV12-3 or TRBV12-4 to TRBJ2-2, with D perhaps matching TRBD1 (6 bases). V gave up 6 bases and J gave up 6 bases, with 11 bases separating them. The CDR3 has 13 residues.